This T cell receptor beta chain was retrieved from a study of radiation and T cells in renal cell carcinoma. Study-wide results and caveats: Compared with controls, irradiated tumors showed greater TCR clonality.

Noted treatment: treatment-naive control, cytoreductive nephrectomy. Controls were unirradiated tumors from treatment-naive cytoreductive nephrectomy patients. The CDR3 extends over 16 amino acids. From germline, CDR1 is GTSNPN and CDR2 SVGIG (reference sequence). Trimming stripped 3 bases from V and 4 bases from J, with 19 bases between. Comment on this clone: Its antigen is unknown.

Data came from immunoSEQ multiplex PCR; TCRdb stores just in-frame clones and leaves some out. The sample contains approximately 14,000 clones, roughly three fifths of which appear only once. This TCR derives from a man in his fifties or sixties with renal cell carcinoma. The V gene is TRBV30, the J gene TRBJ1-3; D is perhaps TRBD1 (5 bases). The sample in question was tumor tissue, obtained from a patient whose treatment was nephrectomy without radiotherapy. The CDR3 coding sequence is TGTGCCTGGAGCCACCGAAGGGGACGAGGCGGAAACACCATATATTTT. Translating gives CAWSHRRGRGGNTIYF.